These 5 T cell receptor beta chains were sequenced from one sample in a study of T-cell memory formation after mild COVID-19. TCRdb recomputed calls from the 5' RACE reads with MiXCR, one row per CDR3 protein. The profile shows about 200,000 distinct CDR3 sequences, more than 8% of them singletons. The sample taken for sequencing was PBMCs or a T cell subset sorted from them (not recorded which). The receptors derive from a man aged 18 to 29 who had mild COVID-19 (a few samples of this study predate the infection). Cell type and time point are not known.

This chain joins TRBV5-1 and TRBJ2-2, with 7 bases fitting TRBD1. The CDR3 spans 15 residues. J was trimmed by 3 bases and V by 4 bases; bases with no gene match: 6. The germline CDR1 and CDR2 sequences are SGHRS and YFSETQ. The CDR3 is CASSRTGDYTGELFF. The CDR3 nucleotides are TGCGCCAGCAGCCGAACAGGGGATTACACCGGGGAGCTGTTTTTT. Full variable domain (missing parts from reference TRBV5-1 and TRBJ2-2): KAGVTQTPRYLIKTRGQQVTLSCSPISGHRSVSWYQQTPGQGLQFLFEYFSETQRNKGNFPGRFSGRQFSNSRSEMNVSTLELGDSALYLCASSRTGDYTGELFFGEGSRLTVL.

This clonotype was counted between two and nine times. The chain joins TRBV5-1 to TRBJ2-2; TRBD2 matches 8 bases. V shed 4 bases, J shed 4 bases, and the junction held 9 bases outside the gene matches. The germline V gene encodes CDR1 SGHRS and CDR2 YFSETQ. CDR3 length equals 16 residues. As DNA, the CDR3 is TGCGCCAGCAGCATAGGACTAGCCGATCTCACCGGGGAGCTGTTTTTT. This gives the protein CASSIGLADLTGELFF.

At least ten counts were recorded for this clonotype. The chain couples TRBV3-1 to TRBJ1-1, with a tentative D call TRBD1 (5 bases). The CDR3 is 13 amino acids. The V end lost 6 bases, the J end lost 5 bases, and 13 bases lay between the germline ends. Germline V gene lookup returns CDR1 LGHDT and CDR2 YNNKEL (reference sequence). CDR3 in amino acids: CASRPGEGTEAFF. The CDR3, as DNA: TGTGCCAGCAGGCCCGGGGAGGGGACTGAAGCTTTCTTT. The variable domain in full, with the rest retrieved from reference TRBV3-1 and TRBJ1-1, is DTAVSQTPKYLVTQMGNDKSIKCEQNLGHDTMYWYKQDSKKFLKIMFSYNNKELIINETVPNRFSPKSPDKAHLNLHINSLELGDSAVYFCASRPGEGTEAFFGQGTRLTVV.

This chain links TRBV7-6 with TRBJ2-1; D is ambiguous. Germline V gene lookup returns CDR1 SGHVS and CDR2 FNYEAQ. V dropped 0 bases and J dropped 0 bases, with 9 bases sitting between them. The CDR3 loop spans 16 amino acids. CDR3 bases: TGTGCCAGCAGCTTAGCGTCCTTAAGCTCCTACAATGAGCAGTTCTTC. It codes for CASSLASLSSYNEQFF. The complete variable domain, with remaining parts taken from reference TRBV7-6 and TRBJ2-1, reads GAGVSQSPRYKVTKRGQDVALRCDPISGHVSLYWYRQALGQGPEFLTYFNYEAQQDKSGLPNDRFSAERPEGSISTLTIQRTEQRDSAMYRCASSLASLSSYNEQFFGPGTRLTVL.

The CDR3 nucleotides read TGCGCCAGCAGCTCCGCGGGGGGAGACACTGAAGCTTTCTTT. Translation: CASSSAGGDTEAFF. V and J are TRBV5-1 and TRBJ1-1; a weak D match, TRBD1 (5 bases). The CDR3 loop spans 14 amino acids. V lost 3 bases to trimming and J lost 3 bases, with 12 bases between them. CDR1 is SGHRS, CDR2 YFSETQ, per germline.